This entry describes one TCR beta chain. Produced via immunoSEQ multiplex PCR; TCRdb's table is partial and in-frame only. The sample lists roughly 120,000 clones; over 60% were seen once. This sample was included in a study of blood T cell repertoires in COVID-19. Study-level information: The study drew acute and convalescent COVID-19 samples from the United States, Italy and Spain. Sources were T cells, B-cell-depleted T cells, or PBMCs; the material itself was cDNA or gDNA.

The specimen sequenced was peripheral blood. The sequence was collected from a man aged 65-85 years with acute or convalescent COVID-19.

CDR3 in amino acids: CASSLGSGGAPDTQYF. The CDR3 DNA is TGTGCCAGCAGCTTGGGTAGCGGGGGGGCTCCAGATACGCAGTATTTT. V gene TRBV5-4 combines with J gene TRBJ2-3; 11 bases map to TRBD2. The V gene end was trimmed by 0 bases and the J gene end by 4 bases; junction bases not matched to a gene: 4. The germline V gene has CDR1 SGHNT and CDR2 YYREEE (reference sequence). This CDR3 has 16 residues.